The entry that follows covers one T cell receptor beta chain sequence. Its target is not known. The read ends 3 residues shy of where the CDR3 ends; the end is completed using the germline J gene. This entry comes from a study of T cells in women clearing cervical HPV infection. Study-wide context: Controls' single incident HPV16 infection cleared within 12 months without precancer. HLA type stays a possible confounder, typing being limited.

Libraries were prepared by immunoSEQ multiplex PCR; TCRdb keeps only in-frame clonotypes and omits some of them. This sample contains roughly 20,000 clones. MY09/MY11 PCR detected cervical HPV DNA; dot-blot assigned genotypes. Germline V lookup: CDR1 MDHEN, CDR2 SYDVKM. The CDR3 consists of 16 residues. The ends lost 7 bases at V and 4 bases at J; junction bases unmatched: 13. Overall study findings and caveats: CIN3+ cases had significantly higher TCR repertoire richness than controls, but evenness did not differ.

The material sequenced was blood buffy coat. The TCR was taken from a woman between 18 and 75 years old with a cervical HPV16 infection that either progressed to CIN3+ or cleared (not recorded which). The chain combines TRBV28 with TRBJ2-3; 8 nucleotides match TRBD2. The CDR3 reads CASKLRSGGEADTQYF. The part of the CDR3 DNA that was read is TGTGCCAGCAAACTCCGGAGCGGGGGCGAGGCAGATACG.